These 29 T cell receptor beta chains were sequenced from one sample in a study of T cell changes during pregnancy in multiple sclerosis. TCRdb's table, derived via immunoSEQ multiplex PCR, lists solely in-frame clones and lacks some. The sample holds about 51,000 clones, 85% to 95% seen once. Sequencing was performed on CD8+ T cells from peripheral blood mononuclear cells, taken in the second trimester of pregnancy. These TCRs come from a female donor with multiple sclerosis, enrolled in a pregnancy study.

V is TRBV30 and J is TRBJ1-1; TRBD1 might be the D (5 bases). The germline V gene has CDR1 GTSNPN and CDR2 SVGIG (reference sequence). The CDR3 runs 13 residues. Deletions cut 5 bases from V and 3 bases from J, with 13 bases between. The CDR3 reads CAWGGAGDTEAFF. CDR3 DNA: TGTGCCTGGGGAGGGGCTGGCGACACTGAAGCTTTCTTT.

The CDR3 sequence is CASSVEPLGANTEAFF. The DNA of the CDR3 is TGTGCCAGCAGCGTAGAACCCTTGGGGGCGAACACTGAAGCTTTCTTT. The gene calls are TRBV9 and TRBJ1-1, with D possibly TRBD1 on 6 matching bases. V was cut by 0 bases and J by 1 base, with 13 bases left in between. Germline V gene lookup returns CDR1 SGDLS and CDR2 YYNGEE. The CDR3 is made up of 16 amino acids. Looking up the rest from reference TRBV9 and TRBJ1-1 gives the full variable domain: DSGVTQTPKHLITATGQRVTLRCSPRSGDLSVYWYQQSLDQGLQFLIQYYNGEERAKGNILERFSAQQFPDLHSELNLSSLELGDSALYFCASSVEPLGANTEAFFGQGTRLTVV.

V usage is TRBV9 and J usage is TRBJ2-1; weak D call: TRBD2 (6 bases). Germline-derived CDR1 and CDR2 are SGDLS and YYNGEE. Between the trimmed V and J ends, which lost 0 bases and 8 bases, there was a span of 6 bases. This CDR3 is built from 12 residues. In nucleotides, the CDR3 is TGTGCCAGCAGCGTAGGGGGGGATGAGCAGTTCTTC. Translation gives CASSVGGDEQFF.

This chain uses TRBV5-1 with TRBJ1-1, with unresolved D. CDR1 is SGHRS and CDR2 is YFSETQ in the germline V gene. Trimming removed 0 bases from V and 6 bases from J, with 12 bases in between. The CDR3 sequence is 14 residues long. Here the CDR3 reads CASSLAVAGAEAFF. As DNA, the CDR3 is TGCGCCAGCAGCTTGGCCGTGGCAGGCGCTGAAGCTTTCTTT.

The chain is built from TRBV4-2 and TRBJ1-2; D call uncertain. Per the germline V gene, CDR1 is LGHNA and CDR2 is YNFKEQ. This CDR3 region has 14 residues. V was trimmed by 0 bases and J by 1 base, leaving 6 bases between them. Here the CDR3 DNA reads TGTGCCAGCAGCCAAGATTTAGTTAACTATGGCTACACCTTC. It encodes CASSQDLVNYGYTF.

The gene calls are TRBV12-5 and TRBJ1-2; a weak D match, TRBD1 (5 bases). Trimming stripped 0 bases from V and 2 bases from J, with 10 bases between. Germline CDR1 reads LGHNT; CDR2 reads FRNRAP. This CDR3 region has 15 residues. The CDR3 loop reads CASGLVLRQNYGYTF. The CDR3 nucleotides read TGTGCTAGTGGTTTGGTACTTAGACAGAACTATGGCTACACCTTC. The full variable domain, completed using reference TRBV12-5 and TRBJ1-2, is DARVTQTPRHKVTEMGQEVTMRCQPILGHNTVFWYRQTMMQGLELLAYFRNRAPLDDSGMPKDRFSAEMPDATLATLKIQPSEPRDSAVYFCASGLVLRQNYGYTFGSGTRLTVV.

The gene calls are TRBV19 and TRBJ1-1; unclear D gene. Germline CDR1 and CDR2: LNHDA and SQIVND (reference sequence). V gave up 3 bases and J gave up 4 bases, with 9 bases separating them. The CDR3 loop spans 13 amino acids. The CDR3 DNA reads TGTGCCAGTAGTATTGGAGGAGGCACTGAAGCTTTCTTT. Encoded protein: CASSIGGGTEAFF.

The chain uses TRBV4-1 and TRBJ2-7; D gene uncertain. V dropped 0 bases and J dropped 3 bases, with 6 bases sitting between them. The CDR3 spans 13 residues. Germline V CDR1 and CDR2: MGHRA, YSYEKL. This CDR3 reads CASSQEGFYEQYF. In DNA form, the CDR3 reads TGCGCCAGCAGCCAAGAGGGCTTCTACGAGCAGTACTTC.

The chain uses TRBV4-1 and TRBJ2-3, with 11 bases that match TRBD2. The CDR3 has 16 residues. V lost 1 base to trimming and J lost 1 base; unmatched junction nucleotides: 1. Germline values: CDR1 MGHRA, CDR2 YSYEKL. Written as DNA, the CDR3 is TGCGCCAGCAGCCAAGCACTAGCGGGGGGCACAGATACGCAGTATTTT. It specifies CASSQALAGGTDTQYF.

CDR3 in amino acids: CASMGQGSFPRHGYTF. The CDR3 DNA reads as TGTGCCAGCATGGGACAGGGTAGCTTCCCCCGCCATGGCTACACCTTC. This chain links TRBV5-6 with TRBJ1-2; the match to TRBD1 covers 9 bases. Germline CDR1 is SGHDT and CDR2 is YYEEEE. The CDR3 has 16 residues. V was pared by 6 bases and J by 6 bases, with 15 bases of the junction left unmatched.

This clone was recorded only once. The V gene is TRBV6-1, the J gene TRBJ1-1; D might be TRBD1 (6 bases). This CDR3 is built from 15 residues. Looked up from germline, CDR1 is MNHNS and CDR2 is SASEGT. Trimming took off 1 base at V and 2 bases at J, with 11 bases between the two ends. The CDR3 region has the DNA TGTGCCAGCAGTGAAGAGGGGGGGTTCAACACTGAAGCTTTCTTT. Residues: CASSEEGGFNTEAFF.

The chain couples TRBV7-9 to TRBJ2-1; tentative D call: TRBD2 (7 bases). The CDR3 runs to 17 residues. Germline V gene lookup returns CDR1 SEHNR and CDR2 FQNEAQ (reference sequence). V lost 5 bases, J lost 3 bases, and 20 bases lay in between. This CDR3 reads CASSPRGGGLNYNEQFF. The CDR3 DNA sequence: TGTGCCAGCAGCCCCCGAGGCGGGGGCCTAAACTACAATGAGCAGTTCTTC.

The J gene is TRBJ1-2, the V gene TRBV9; the D is unclear. The V end lost 4 bases, the J end lost 7 bases, and 23 bases lay between the germline ends. The CDR3 extends over 16 amino acids. Germline CDR1 is SGDLS and CDR2 is YYNGEE. The CDR3 reads CASSPSLMSVAGGYTF. CDR3 nucleotide sequence: TGTGCCAGCAGCCCGAGCCTCATGTCTGTTGCGGGTGGCTACACCTTC. Using reference TRBV9 and TRBJ1-2 for the parts outside the CDR3, the full variable domain is DSGVTQTPKHLITATGQRVTLRCSPRSGDLSVYWYQQSLDQGLQFLIQYYNGEERAKGNILERFSAQQFPDLHSELNLSSLELGDSALYFCASSPSLMSVAGGYTFGSGTRLTVV.

The rearrangement links TRBV27 to TRBJ2-7; D perhaps matches TRBD1 (5 bases). The CDR3 extends over 13 amino acids. Germline values: CDR1 MNHEY, CDR2 SMNVEV (reference sequence). The germline V and J ends were trimmed by 4 bases and 2 bases, with 9 bases remaining between them. CDR3: CASSWTPTYEQYF. The CDR3 nucleotides are TGTGCCAGCAGTTGGACACCGACCTACGAGCAGTACTTC.

This clone was seen once. The chain recombines TRBV4-1 with TRBJ1-3, with 9 bases matching TRBD1. CDR1 MGHRA and CDR2 YSYEKL come from the germline V gene. The CDR3 is 15 residues long. V lost 7 bases to trimming and J lost 3 bases; unmatched junction nucleotides: 7. The CDR3 sequence: CASKQGAWDGNTIYF. In DNA form, the CDR3 reads TGCGCCAGCAAACAGGGGGCCTGGGATGGAAACACCATATATTTT.

The chain combines TRBV4-1 with TRBJ2-1; 11 nucleotides match TRBD2. The junction had 7 bases not matched to a gene; V was cut back by 4 bases and J by 2 bases. The CDR3 runs to 17 residues. Germline assignment: CDR1 MGHRA and CDR2 YSYEKL. Here the CDR3 reads CASSPGGSGGAYNEQFF. The CDR3 DNA reads as TGCGCCAGCAGCCCCGGGGGTAGCGGGGGGGCCTACAATGAGCAGTTCTTC.

The genes are TRBV9 and TRBJ2-5, with D tentatively TRBD2 (5 bases). Germline CDR1 and CDR2: SGDLS and YYNGEE. V lost 2 bases, J lost 5 bases, and 7 bases lay in between. This CDR3 has 12 residues. The CDR3, as DNA: TGTGCCAGCAGCGTGTCGGGGGAGACCCAGTACTTC. Its translation: CASSVSGETQYF.

The chain combines TRBV6-4 with TRBJ2-1; D is possibly TRBD2 (5 bases). CDR3 length: 13 residues. Trimming pared 6 bases from V and 4 bases from J, leaving 10 bases between. Germline CDR1 is MRHNA and CDR2 is SNTAGT. CDR3 sequence reads: CASSDGSYNEQFF. The CDR3 nucleotides read TGTGCCAGCAGCGATGGGAGTTACAATGAGCAGTTCTTC.

The rearrangement uses TRBV2 and TRBJ2-5, with TRBD1 as a possible D gene (6 bases). The V gene lost 9 bases and the J gene lost 4 bases, with 12 bases spanning the gap. In germline, CDR1 is SNHLY, CDR2 FYNNEI. The CDR3 runs 12 residues. The CDR3 region has the DNA TGTGCCAGTAGGGGCAGGGGAGAGACCCAGTACTTC. Its translation: CASRGRGETQYF.

The chain couples TRBV6-1 to TRBJ1-3, with 7 positions matching TRBD1. The CDR3 sequence is 15 residues long. The germline CDR1 and CDR2 sequences are MNHNS and SASEGT. V dropped 6 bases and J dropped 5; count of bases not matched to a gene: 10. The CDR3 coding sequence is TGTGCCAGCAGCGCCACCGGGACAGTTAGAAACACCATATATTTT. Translating it yields CASSATGTVRNTIYF.

The gene calls are TRBV7-6 and TRBJ1-1, with a possible D match to TRBD1 (6 bases). The V end lost 1 base, the J end lost 5 bases, and 17 bases lay between the germline ends. This CDR3 comprises 16 residues. CDR1 is SGHVS, CDR2 FNYEAQ, per germline. This CDR3 reads CASSLEISGVRTEAFF. The CDR3 nucleotides are TGTGCCAGCAGCTTAGAGATCTCAGGGGTGAGAACTGAAGCTTTCTTT.

The chain has TRBV5-3 and TRBJ1-3; no clear D. Being an ORF, TRBV5-3 has a function that is uncertain. The V end was cut by 4 bases, the J end by 2 bases, with 13 bases between. This CDR3 has 15 residues. CDR3 region: CARSSTTGTGNTIYF. The CDR3 DNA is TGTGCCAGAAGCAGTACTACCGGCACTGGAAACACCATATATTTT.

The rearrangement links TRBV7-3 to TRBJ2-3, with TRBD2 matching over 8 bases. The CDR3 spans 13 residues. With 6 bases clipped from V and 1 base from J, the junction kept 0 bases outside the gene matches. Germline V lookup: CDR1 SGHTA, CDR2 FQGTGA. The CDR3 protein is CASRLAGTDTQYF. The CDR3 region has the DNA TGTGCCAGCAGACTAGCGGGCACAGATACGCAGTATTTT.

V is TRBV5-4 and J is TRBJ2-7; 8 bases fit TRBD1. There are 15 residues in the CDR3. Germline V lookup: CDR1 SGHNT, CDR2 YYREEE (reference sequence). V trimming: 0 bases; J trimming: 2 bases; junction bases outside the gene matches: 4. The CDR3, as DNA: TGTGCCAGCAGCTTGGGAACAGGGGGTCCCTACGAGCAGTACTTC. Encoded protein: CASSLGTGGPYEQYF.

The chain employs TRBV9 and TRBJ2-1; maybe TRBD2 (5 bases). Trimming shortened V by 4 bases and J by 3 bases, and 8 bases separated the two germline ends. The CDR3 is 13 amino acids. CDR1 SGDLS and CDR2 YYNGEE come from the germline V gene. CDR3 amino acids: CASSPEGYNEQFF. CDR3 bases: TGTGCCAGCAGCCCAGAGGGCTACAATGAGCAGTTCTTC.

This sequence joins TRBV21-1 and TRBJ1-2. TRBV21-1 is a recognized pseudogene. This CDR3 contains 14 residues. DNA for the CDR3: TGTGCCAGCAGCAAAAAGCTCGGGGGCTATGGCTACACCTTC. Translated, it gives CASSKKLGGYGYTF.

The chain uses TRBV6-5 and TRBJ1-2; the D gene is possibly TRBD1 (6 bases). The CDR3 covers 15 residues. V lost 2 bases, J lost 2 bases, and 12 bases lay in between. CDR1 and CDR2 (germline): MNHEY, SVGAGI. The CDR3 loop reads CASSYERQGNYGYTF. For the CDR3, the DNA is TGTGCCAGCAGTTACGAGCGGCAGGGGAACTATGGCTACACCTTC.

A single count supports this clone. This chain uses TRBV10-3 with TRBJ2-3, with TRBD2 matching 12 bases. Trimming at V came to 6 bases and at J to 0 bases, leaving 10 bases not matched to a gene. The length of the CDR3 is 18 residues. CDR1 and CDR2 from the germline V gene are ENHRY and SYGVKD. Written as DNA, the CDR3 is TGTGCCATCAGACGGACTAGCGGGGAGCCTATTAGCACAGATACGCAGTATTTT. This sequence encodes CAIRRTSGEPISTDTQYF.

This clone was recorded once. V gene TRBV27 combines with J gene TRBJ2-7; perhaps TRBD2 as D (5 bases). V shed 6 bases and J shed 6 bases, with 15 bases lying between them. Germline CDR1 is MNHEY and CDR2 is SMNVEV (reference sequence). The CDR3 loop spans 13 amino acids. The CDR3 loop reads CASSPTAAGEQYF. CDR3 nucleotides: TGTGCCAGCAGCCCAACAGCGGCGGGCGAGCAGTACTTC.